These T cell receptor beta chains were read from a single sample in a study of blood T cell repertoires in COVID-19. The data were produced by immunoSEQ multiplex PCR, yet TCRdb's version contains in-frame clones alone and is incomplete. The sample yields about 150,000 clones, approximately 90% seen once. What was sequenced was peripheral blood. The receptors shown here come from a man aged 18 to 30 with COVID-19, enrolled during active disease. The CDR3 runs from the conserved cysteine through the conserved F or W. Size values are once, few and many counts, or a class for expanded clones, and some rows have none.

few,TRBV28,17,CASSSLLREYSNQPQHF
once,TRBV2,16,CASSENFPSDDNEQFF
-,TRBV9,14,CASSPRLDIGELFF
-,TRBV27,13,CASSLWGGETQYF
-,TRBV19,15,CASTQTGGNTGELFF
-,TRBV6-5,16,CASSYTSGLDTDTQYF
once,TRBV19,15,CASREGHHNSYEQYF
-,TRBV5-8,13,CASSFRGAGELFF
-,TRBV2,12,CASSDQVIGQYF
-,TRBV4-1,17,CASSRYLGTSGAYEQYF
-,TRBV12-3/TRBV12-4,12,CASRGLAGGSYF
few,TRBV2,13,CASSVRGTGELFF
-,TRBV24-1,15,CATSEYSGGREKLFF